This record concerns one TCR beta chain sequence. No antigen is known for it. Measured with immunoSEQ multiplex PCR; TCRdb has only the in-frame clones, and not every one. The table includes 70,000 or so clones, roughly nine tenths detected once. CDR1 is SEHNR and CDR2 is FQNEAQ in the germline V gene (reference sequence). V shed 5 bases, J shed 4 bases, and the junction held 5 bases outside the gene matches. This CDR3 region has 14 residues. The sample comes from a study of siplizumab effects on memory and regulatory T cells. Study-wide results and caveats: Roughly 75-97% of proliferating CD4+ or CD8+ clones lacked an assignable naive or memory phenotype.

The chain recombines TRBV7-9 with TRBJ2-7, with TRBD1 matching over 10 bases. Material: CD8+ T cells sorted from blood. The clonotype comes from a human donor in good health. As DNA, the CDR3 is TGTGCCAGCAGCCCAGGGACAGGGGAGTACGAGCAGTACTTC. This codes for CASSPGTGEYEQYF. The full variable domain, rest sourced from reference TRBV7-9 and TRBJ2-7, is DTGVSQNPRHKITKRGQNVTFRCDPISEHNRLYWYRQTLGQGPEFLTYFQNEAQLEKSRLLSDRFSAERPKGSFSTLEIQRTEQGDSAMYLCASSPGTGEYEQYFGPGTRLTVT.